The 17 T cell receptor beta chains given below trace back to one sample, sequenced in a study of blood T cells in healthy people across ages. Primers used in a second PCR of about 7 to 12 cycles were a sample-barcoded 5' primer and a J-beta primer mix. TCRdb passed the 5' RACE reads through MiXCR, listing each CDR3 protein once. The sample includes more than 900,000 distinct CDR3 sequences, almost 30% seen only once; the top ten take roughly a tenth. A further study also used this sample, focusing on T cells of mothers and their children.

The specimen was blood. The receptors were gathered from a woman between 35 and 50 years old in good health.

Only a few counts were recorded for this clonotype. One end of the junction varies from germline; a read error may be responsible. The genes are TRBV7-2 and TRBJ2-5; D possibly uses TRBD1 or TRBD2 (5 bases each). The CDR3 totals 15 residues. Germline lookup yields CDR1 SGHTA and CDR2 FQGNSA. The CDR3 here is CASSLAPGKEETQYF. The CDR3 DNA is TGTGCCAGCAGCCTAGCTCCAGGGAAGGAGGAGACCCAGTACTTC.

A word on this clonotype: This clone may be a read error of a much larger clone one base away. The CDR3 here is CVSSQGDSNYEQYF. In nucleotides, the CDR3 is TGCGTCAGCAGCCAAGGGGACAGTAACTACGAGCAGTACTTC. V usage is TRBV4-1 and J usage is TRBJ2-7; the match to TRBD1 covers 7 bases. CDR3 size: 14 residues. Germline V gives CDR1 MGHRA, CDR2 YSYEKL.

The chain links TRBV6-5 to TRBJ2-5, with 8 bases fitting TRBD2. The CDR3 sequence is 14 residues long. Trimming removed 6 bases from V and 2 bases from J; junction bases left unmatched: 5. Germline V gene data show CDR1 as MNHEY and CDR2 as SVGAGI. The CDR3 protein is CASSRSGKQETQYF. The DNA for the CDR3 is TGTGCCAGCAGCCGTAGCGGGAAGCAAGAGACCCAGTACTTC.

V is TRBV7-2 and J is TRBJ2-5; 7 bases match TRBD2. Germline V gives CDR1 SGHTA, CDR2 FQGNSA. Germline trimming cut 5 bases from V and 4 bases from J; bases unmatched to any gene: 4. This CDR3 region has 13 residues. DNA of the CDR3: TGTGCCAGCAGCCGGCGGGGGATAGAGACCCAGTACTTC. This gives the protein CASSRRGIETQYF.

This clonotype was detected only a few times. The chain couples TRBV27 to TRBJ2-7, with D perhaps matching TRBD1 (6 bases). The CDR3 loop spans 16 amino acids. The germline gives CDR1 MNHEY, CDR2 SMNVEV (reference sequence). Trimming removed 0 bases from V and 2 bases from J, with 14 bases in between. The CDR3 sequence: CASSLSIGGFPYEQYF. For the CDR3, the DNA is TGTGCCAGCAGTTTATCGATAGGGGGATTTCCCTACGAGCAGTACTTC.

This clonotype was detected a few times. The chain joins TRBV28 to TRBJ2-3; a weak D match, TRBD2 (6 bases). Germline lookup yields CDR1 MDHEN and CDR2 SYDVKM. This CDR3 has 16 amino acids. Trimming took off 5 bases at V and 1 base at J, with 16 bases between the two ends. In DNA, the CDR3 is TGTGCCAGCAGTCACCCCCGGGACTGGGGCACAGATACGCAGTATTTT. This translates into CASSHPRDWGTDTQYF.

CDR3 residues: CASSLPSRTEAFF. CDR3 coding DNA: TGTGCCAGCAGTTTACCCTCCAGGACTGAAGCTTTCTTT. The chain recombines TRBV28 with TRBJ1-1; D unclear. The CDR3 totals 13 residues. Trimming stripped 2 bases from V and 5 bases from J, with 9 bases between. Germline loops: CDR1 MDHEN, CDR2 SYDVKM.

The CDR3 loop is CASSPPGAGLGNTEAFF. The DNA of the CDR3 is TGTGCCAGCAGCCCACCAGGGGCAGGGCTAGGGAACACTGAAGCTTTCTTT. This chain connects TRBV7-2 to TRBJ1-1; tentative D call: TRBD1 (6 bases). The CDR3 is made up of 17 amino acids. CDR1 and CDR2 (germline): SGHTA, FQGNSA. V was shortened by 5 bases and J by 1 base, with 20 bases between the two germline ends.

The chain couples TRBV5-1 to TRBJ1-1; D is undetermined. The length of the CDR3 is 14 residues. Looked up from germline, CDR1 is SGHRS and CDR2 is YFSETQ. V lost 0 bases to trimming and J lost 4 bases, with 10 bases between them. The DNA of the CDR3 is TGCGCCAGCAGCTTGGACAACATGAGCACTGAAGCTTTCTTT. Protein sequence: CASSLDNMSTEAFF.

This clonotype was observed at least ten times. CDR3 protein: CASSPQAGADYGYTF. CDR3 in DNA: TGCGCCAGCAGCCCGCAGGCAGGGGCGGACTATGGCTACACCTTC. This chain links TRBV4-1 with TRBJ1-2; a weak D match, TRBD1 (6 bases). Germline loops: CDR1 MGHRA, CDR2 YSYEKL. The CDR3 has 15 residues. Deletions cut 4 bases from V and 3 bases from J, with 15 bases between.

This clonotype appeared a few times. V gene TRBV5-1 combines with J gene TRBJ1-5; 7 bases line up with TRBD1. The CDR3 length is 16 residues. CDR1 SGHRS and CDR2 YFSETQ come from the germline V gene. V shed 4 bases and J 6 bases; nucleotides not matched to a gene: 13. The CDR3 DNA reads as TGCGCCAGCAGCCCCGGGACAGCCGGAGGCAGTCAGCCCCAGCATTTT. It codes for CASSPGTAGGSQPQHF.

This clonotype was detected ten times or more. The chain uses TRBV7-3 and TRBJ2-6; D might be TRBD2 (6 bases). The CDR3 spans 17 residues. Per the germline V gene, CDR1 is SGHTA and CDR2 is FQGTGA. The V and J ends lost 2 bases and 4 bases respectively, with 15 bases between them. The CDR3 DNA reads TGTGCCAGCAGCTTACTTCCCCTGGCGGGGGGGGCCAACGTCCTGACTTTC. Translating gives CASSLLPLAGGANVLTF.

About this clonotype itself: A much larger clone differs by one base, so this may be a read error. The CDR3 protein is CSVRPGLAGLDEQYF. The DNA for the CDR3 is TGCAGCGTCCGACCAGGACTAGCGGGGTTAGATGAGCAGTACTTC. The genes are TRBV29-1 and TRBJ2-5; 12 nucleotides line up with TRBD2. The germline V gene has CDR1 SQVTM and CDR2 ANQGSEA. The CDR3 has 15 amino acids. V trimming: 6 bases; J trimming: 11 bases; junction bases outside the gene matches: 16.

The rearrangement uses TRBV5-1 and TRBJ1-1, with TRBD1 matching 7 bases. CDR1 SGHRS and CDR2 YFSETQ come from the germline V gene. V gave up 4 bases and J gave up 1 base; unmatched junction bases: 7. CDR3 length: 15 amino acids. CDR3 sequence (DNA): TGCGCCAGCAGCGCCGACAGGGTAGGGAACACTGAAGCTTTCTTT. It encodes CASSADRVGNTEAFF.

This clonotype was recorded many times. Here the CDR3 reads CASSSSTGVAPETQYF. The CDR3 coding sequence is TGTGCCAGCAGCTCCTCGACAGGGGTCGCCCCAGAGACCCAGTACTTC. V is TRBV7-9 and J is TRBJ2-5, with 8 bases lining up with TRBD1. The CDR3 loop spans 16 amino acids. Germline loops: CDR1 SEHNR, CDR2 FQNEAQ (reference sequence). V lost 4 bases, J lost 4 bases, and 11 bases stayed unmatched. Using reference TRBV7-9 and TRBJ2-5 for the parts outside the CDR3, the full variable domain is DTGVSQNPRHKITKRGQNVTFRCDPISEHNRLYWYRQTLGQGPEFLTYFQNEAQLEKSRLLSDRFSAERPKGSFSTLEIQRTEQGDSAMYLCASSSSTGVAPETQYFGPGTRLLVL.

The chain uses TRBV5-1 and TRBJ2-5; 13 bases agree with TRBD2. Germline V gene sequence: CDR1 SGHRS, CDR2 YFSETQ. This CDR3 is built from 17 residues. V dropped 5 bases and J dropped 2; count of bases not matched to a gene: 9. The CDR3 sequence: CASSLQGLAGIQETQYF. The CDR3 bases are TGCGCCAGCAGTCTTCAGGGACTAGCGGGGATACAAGAGACCCAGTACTTC.

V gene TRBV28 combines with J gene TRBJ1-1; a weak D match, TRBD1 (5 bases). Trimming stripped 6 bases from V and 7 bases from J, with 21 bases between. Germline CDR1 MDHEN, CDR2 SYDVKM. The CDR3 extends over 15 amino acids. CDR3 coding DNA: TGTGCCAGCAGCCCCCCGGATCGGGGGACCAGTGAAGCTTTCTTT. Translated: CASSPPDRGTSEAFF.